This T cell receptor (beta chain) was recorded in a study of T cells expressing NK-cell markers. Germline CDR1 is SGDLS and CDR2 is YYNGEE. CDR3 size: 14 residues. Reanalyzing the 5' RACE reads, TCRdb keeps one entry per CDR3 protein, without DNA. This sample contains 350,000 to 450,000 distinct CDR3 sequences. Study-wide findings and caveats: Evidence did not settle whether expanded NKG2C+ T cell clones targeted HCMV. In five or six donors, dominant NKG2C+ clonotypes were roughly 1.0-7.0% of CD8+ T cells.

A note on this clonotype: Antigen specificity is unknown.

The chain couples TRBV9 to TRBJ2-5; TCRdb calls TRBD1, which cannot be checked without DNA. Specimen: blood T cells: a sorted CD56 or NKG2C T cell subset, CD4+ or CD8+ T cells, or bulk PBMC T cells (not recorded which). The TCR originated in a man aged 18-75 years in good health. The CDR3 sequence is CASSVVPGSETQYF.